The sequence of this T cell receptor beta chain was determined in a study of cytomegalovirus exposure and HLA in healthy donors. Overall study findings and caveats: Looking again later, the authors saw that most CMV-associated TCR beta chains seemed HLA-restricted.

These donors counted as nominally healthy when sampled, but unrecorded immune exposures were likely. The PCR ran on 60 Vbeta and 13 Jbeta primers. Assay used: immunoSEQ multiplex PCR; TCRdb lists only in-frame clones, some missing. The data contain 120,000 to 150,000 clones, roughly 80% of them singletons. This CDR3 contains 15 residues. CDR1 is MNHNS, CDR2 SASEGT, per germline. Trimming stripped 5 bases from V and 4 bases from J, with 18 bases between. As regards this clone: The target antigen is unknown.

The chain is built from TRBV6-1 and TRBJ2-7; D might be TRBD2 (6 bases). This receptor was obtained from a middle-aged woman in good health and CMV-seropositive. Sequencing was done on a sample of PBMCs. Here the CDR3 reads CASSLWSLGGYEQYF. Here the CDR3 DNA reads TGTGCCAGCAGTCTATGGTCCTTAGGAGGGTACGAGCAGTACTTC.